Listed below are T cell receptor beta chains from one sample, sequenced in a study of T-cell memory formation after mild COVID-19. Via MiXCR, TCRdb re-called the 5' RACE reads, giving one row per CDR3 protein. The sample lists hundreds of thousands of distinct CDR3 sequences; about 20% were seen once. The specimen was PBMCs or a T cell subset sorted from them (not recorded which). Source of these receptors: an adult woman who had mild COVID-19 (a few samples of this study predate the infection). Cell type and time point are not known. Both conserved end residues are part of each CDR3. D genes are given only for firm matches. Clone sizes are given selectively: once, few, many, or a class where the clone is expanded.

J gene | D gene | clone size | V gene | CDR3 protein | CDR3 DNA
TRBJ2-1 | TRBD1 | few | TRBV7-2 | CASSPGQGGGNEQFF | TGTGCCAGCAGCCCGGGACAGGGTGGGGGCAATGAGCAGTTCTTC
TRBJ2-3 | - | few | TRBV5-1 | CASSSTLAATDTQYF | TGCGCCAGCAGCTCCACACTAGCTGCCACAGATACGCAGTATTTT
TRBJ2-2 | TRBD1 | few | TRBV20-1 | CSARDHGTGQHGELFF | TGCAGTGCTAGAGATCACGGGACAGGGCAACACGGGGAGCTGTTTTTT
TRBJ1-2 | - | few | TRBV5-1 | CASSLEGTFNYGYTF | TGCGCCAGCAGCTTGGAGGGCACCTTCAACTATGGCTACACCTTC
TRBJ2-3 | - | once | TRBV9 | CASSVEGKFTDTQYF | TGTGCCAGCAGCGTGGAGGGCAAATTCACAGATACGCAGTATTTT
TRBJ1-3 | TRBD1 | - | TRBV7-9 | CASSPGQGPTSGNTIYF | TGTGCCAGCAGCCCGGGACAGGGGCCGACTTCTGGAAACACCATATATTTT
TRBJ2-1 | - | few | TRBV5-1 | CASSSDPGYQVGEQFF | TGCGCCAGCAGCTCGGACCCGGGCTATCAGGTGGGTGAGCAGTTCTTC
TRBJ2-5 | TRBD1 | - | TRBV12-3/TRBV12-4 | CASSLAHGTGSEWETQYF | TGTGCCAGCAGTTTAGCGCATGGGACAGGGAGTGAGTGGGAGACCCAGTACTTC
TRBJ1-1 | - | few | TRBV29-1 | CSVERRGVPNTEAFF | TGCAGCGTTGAGAGAAGGGGGGTTCCGAACACTGAAGCTTTCTTT
TRBJ1-5 | - | few | TRBV6-4 | CASSDGINQPQHF | TGTGCCAGCAGTGACGGAATAAATCAGCCCCAGCATTTT
TRBJ2-1 | - | many | TRBV20-1 | CSATLSYNEQFF | TGCAGTGCTACATTGTCCTACAATGAGCAGTTCTTC
TRBJ2-1 | TRBD1 | few | TRBV24-1 | CATSDFRGRNEQFF | TGTGCCACCAGTGATTTTAGGGGGCGGAATGAGCAGTTCTTC
TRBJ2-1 | TRBD2 | - | TRBV7-3 | CASSLTYWREADYGSYNEQFF | TGTGCCAGCAGCTTAACCTATTGGCGGGAGGCCGATTATGGATCCTACAATGAGCAGTTCTTC
TRBJ2-3 | - | - | TRBV6-2/TRBV6-3 | CASQKYADTQYF | TGTGCCAGCCAAAAGTACGCAGATACGCAGTATTTT